Listed here is a single T cell receptor beta chain. Antigen unknown. Clones were read by immunoSEQ multiplex PCR, and TCRdb kept only the in-frame ones, dropping some. The table has roughly 20,000 clones, approximately 84% seen once. Exposure to brentuximab vedotin varied, and each patient had relapsed following autologous stem cell transplantation. Complete response, partial response or progressive disease constituted the best responses recorded. The data originate from a study of PD-1 blockade in classical Hodgkin lymphoma. Study outcomes and limitations: Undefined causes, possibly disease activity or prior therapy, underlie the repertoire differences.

The CDR3 has 14 residues. Trimming cost V 0 bases and J 10 bases; bases outside gene matches: 8. The germline CDR1 and CDR2 sequences are MNHEY and SMNVEV (reference sequence). The source of this sequence is a human donor with classical Hodgkin lymphoma. Sequenced here: peripheral blood mononuclear cells (PBMCs), sampled at baseline. The chain uses TRBV27 and TRBJ1-1; TRBD1 matches 7 bases. CDR3 coding DNA: TGTGCCAGCAGTTTATCCCAGGGGGGCTTAGGAGCTTTCTTT. As protein: CASSLSQGGLGAFF.